This T cell receptor (beta chain) originates from a study of Graves' ophthalmopathy and Graves' hyperthyroidism. The wider study: The study drew peripheral blood at initial diagnosis, before any treatment.

Study results and caveats: Blood contained most expanded thyroid clonotypes exceeding 0.001 frequency.

Details on this clonotype: Its matching antigen is unknown.

Patients were excluded if they had other autoimmune diseases or uncontrolled infections, and likewise if pregnancy or lactation applied. Diagnosis used clinical symptoms, serum thyroxine, TRAb, thyroid ultrasound and orbital computed tomography. As the template, RNA transcripts were used to amplify TCR beta CDR3 regions. The workflow started with a first-round RT-PCR run with HTBI primers and then moved on to a second-round multiplex PCR. Using its own MiXCR run on the multiplex PCR reads, TCRdb lists one record per CDR3 protein. The repertoire holds about 200,000 distinct CDR3 sequences, with around 30% as singletons. Trimming shortened V by 3 bases and J by 7 bases, and 18 bases separated the two germline ends. This CDR3 region has 15 residues. Germline V gives CDR1 LNHDA, CDR2 SQIVND (reference sequence).

Material: peripheral blood. The TCR comes from a man aged 45 to 65 with Graves' ophthalmopathy. The chain is built from TRBV19 and TRBJ1-1; weak D call: TRBD1 (6 bases). The CDR3 bases are TGTGCCAGTAGTATGAATGTGCGGGGGGCCATTGAAGCTTTCTTT. Its protein is CASSMNVRGAIEAFF.